These T cell receptor beta chains were read from a single sample in a study of T cell responses to AZD1222 COVID-19 vaccine. Profiling relied on immunoSEQ multiplex PCR, and the TCRdb table lists in-frame clones only, not all of them. The sample includes 160,000 or so clones, 90% seen only once; the top ten take approximately 1.8%. The sequenced sample was peripheral blood, obtained on day 0 of AZD1222 vaccination. Receptors originate from an adult in good health. Both conserved end residues are part of each CDR3. Fields, in order: J gene, V gene, CDR3 protein.

>TRBJ1-2|TRBV7-9
CASSLGSAVYGYTF
>TRBJ2-1|TRBV19
CASSTRLVGYSYNEQFF
>TRBJ1-2|TRBV30
CAWKPGEVYGYTF
>TRBJ1-1|TRBV18
CASSPPVPGLGNTEAFF
>TRBJ2-1|TRBV28
CASTREGGGPYNEQFF
>TRBJ1-2|TRBV7-9
CASSLSQGASIYGYTF
>TRBJ1-1|TRBV20-1
CSVSGGTVPEAFF
>TRBJ1-1|TRBV7-3
CASSDTDGTEAFF
>TRBJ1-2|TRBV15
CATSRDSGQIGYTF
>TRBJ1-4|TRBV24-1
CATRTGRATNEKLFF
>TRBJ2-7|TRBV18
CASSPSGMITYEQYF
>TRBJ1-5|TRBV27
CASSGQVGSQPQHF
>TRBJ1-6|TRBV12-3/TRBV12-4
CASSSRNSPLHF
>TRBJ2-2|TRBV11-2
CASTRGWDTGELFF
>TRBJ1-5|TRBV15
CATSRDGGTRSNQPQHF
>TRBJ2-1|TRBV9
CASSSPREGGNNEQFF
>TRBJ2-2|TRBV7-9
CASSPRDRMNTGELFF
>TRBJ1-4|TRBV4-1
CASSQYEEKLFF
>TRBJ2-4|TRBV19
CASSPPWDRKNIQYF
>TRBJ2-7|TRBV28
CASSVGYEQYF
>TRBJ1-2|TRBV27
CASSSQGAGHYGYTF
>TRBJ1-3|TRBV9
CASSVGTGRSGNTIYF
>TRBJ2-3|TRBV28
CASSWATRTELNTQYF
>TRBJ2-3|TRBV13
CASRSMTGLADTQYF
>TRBJ2-1|TRBV4-2
CASSQDRGDVGNEQFF
>TRBJ2-1|TRBV6-4
CASSEDSYNEQFF
>TRBJ1-2|TRBV14
CASSQQGYRGGYTF
>TRBJ2-2|TRBV4-1
CASSQENFLPGELFF
>TRBJ1-1|TRBV23-1
CASGPWRNNTEAFF
>TRBJ2-1|TRBV29-1
CSVEDPYLSYNEQFF
>TRBJ2-7|TRBV11-3
CASSLDGYEQYF
>TRBJ2-7|TRBV5-1
CASSSTFSGAGEQYF
>TRBJ2-2|TRBV2
CASHRRREGPGELFF
>TRBJ1-4|TRBV3-1/TRBV3-2
CASSQVFGTGNEKLFF
>TRBJ1-4|TRBV28
CASSFMGQGAEKLFF
>TRBJ2-3|TRBV7-9
CASSLILGITDTQYF
>TRBJ2-7|TRBV11-2
CASSFPATGKRYEQYF
>TRBJ2-7|TRBV24-1
CATSDLYGSNPYEQYF
>TRBJ2-3|TRBV7-3
CASSPKAGGPSNTQYF
>TRBJ1-2|TRBV13
CASSLGSTQDRASGGYTF
>TRBJ2-2|TRBV2
CASSGQTGELFF
>TRBJ1-3|TRBV19
CASSMLPDCSSGNTIYF
>TRBJ1-6|TRBV28
CASGRQGDNSPLHF
>TRBJ2-2|TRBV7-2
CASSYLLTGELFF
>TRBJ2-7|TRBV30
CAWTRGDGPEQYF
>TRBJ1-5|TRBV9
CASSVEPEYSNQPQHF
>TRBJ2-1|TRBV7-3
CASSSGQGTYNEQFF
>TRBJ2-7|TRBV11-3
CASSLDGTGGEQYF
>TRBJ2-7|TRBV18
CASSPDPAYEQYF
>TRBJ2-1|TRBV9
CASSVVLAGGNEQFF
>TRBJ2-7|TRBV4-2
CASSDRDELYEQYF
>TRBJ2-3|TRBV5-1
CASSPRTSGSTDTQYF
>TRBJ1-6|TRBV28
CASSSAGRYSPLHF
>TRBJ1-4|TRBV4-2
CASSPWGGEDEKLFF
>TRBJ2-7|TRBV9
CASSVGDWTYEQYF